A selection of T cell receptor beta chains follows, all from one sample in a study of blood T cell repertoires in COVID-19. Method: immunoSEQ multiplex PCR; TCRdb's copy keeps in-frame clones and lacks some. The sample includes a few hundred thousand clones, approximately 86% of them seen just once. Input material: PBMCs or T cells enriched from blood (not recorded which). These receptors were obtained from a woman between 35 and 50 years old with acute COVID-19. Each CDR3 is given with its conserved first and last residue. Each record gives: V gene, D gene, J gene, CDR3 DNA, CDR3 protein. D genes are given only for firm matches.

v_gene: TRBV10-3; d_gene: -; j_gene: TRBJ2-2; CDR3nt: TGTGCCATCTCGGGCTCCCCGGGGACCGGGGAGCTGTTTTTT; CDR3aa: CAISGSPGTGELFF
v_gene: TRBV2; d_gene: -; j_gene: TRBJ1-1; CDR3nt: TGTGCCAGCAACCAGGGTGGTACTGAAGCTTTCTTT; CDR3aa: CASNQGGTEAFF
v_gene: TRBV4-1; d_gene: -; j_gene: TRBJ2-3; CDR3nt: TGCGCCAGCAGCCCCGGGACAGATACGCAGTATTTT; CDR3aa: CASSPGTDTQYF
v_gene: TRBV6-5; d_gene: -; j_gene: TRBJ1-5; CDR3nt: TGTGCCAGCAGCGAGTGGGGGGTTCAGCCCCAGCATTTT; CDR3aa: CASSEWGVQPQHF
v_gene: TRBV7-2; d_gene: -; j_gene: TRBJ2-3; CDR3nt: TGTGCCAGCAGCCGGGACTGGACAGGTACGCAGTATTTT; CDR3aa: CASSRDWTGTQYF
v_gene: TRBV7-6; d_gene: TRBD2; j_gene: TRBJ2-3; CDR3nt: TGTGCCAGCAGCTTACACCAACGCGTGCTAGCGGGAGTGGGGGCCACAGATACGCAGTATTTT; CDR3aa: CASSLHQRVLAGVGATDTQYF
v_gene: TRBV5-5; d_gene: TRBD1; j_gene: TRBJ1-2; CDR3nt: TGTGCCAGCAGCTTGTGGACAGGAGCTAACTATGGCTACACCTTC; CDR3aa: CASSLWTGANYGYTF
v_gene: TRBV9; d_gene: TRBD1; j_gene: TRBJ2-2; CDR3nt: TGTGCCAGCAGCGTAGTTGGACAGGGTTTTTCCGGGGAGCTGTTTTTT; CDR3aa: CASSVVGQGFSGELFF
v_gene: TRBV12-3/TRBV12-4; d_gene: -; j_gene: TRBJ2-7; CDR3nt: TGTGCCAGCGGCAGACAGAGTTACGAGCAGTACTTC; CDR3aa: CASGRQSYEQYF
v_gene: TRBV7-2; d_gene: -; j_gene: TRBJ2-1; CDR3nt: TGTGCCAGCAGTCCCGCCACAGGGTTCAATGAGCAGTTCTTC; CDR3aa: CASSPATGFNEQFF